This note documents a single T cell receptor beta chain sequence. Its specificity is unknown. This record comes from a study of blood T cells in healthy people across ages. Regarding the study as a whole: Age advanced and TCR beta diversity per million T cells fell, roughly linearly. Naive T cell percentage and TCR beta diversity correlated strongly.

Sample-barcoded 5' priming and a J-beta primer mix drove a second PCR of roughly 6 to 12 cycles. Each single sample gave us at least 3 million CDR3-containing paired-end reads. TCRdb reanalysed the 5' RACE reads using MiXCR and keeps one entry per CDR3 protein. The sample lists some 1.7 million distinct CDR3 sequences; roughly 27% were seen once. This CDR3 region has 15 residues. V gave up 0 bases and J gave up 9 bases, with 15 bases separating them. Germline values: CDR1 KGHSH, CDR2 LQKENI. The sequence derives from a woman younger than 45 in good health. V usage is TRBV18 and J usage is TRBJ2-1, with D possibly matching TRBD2 (5 bases). The sequencing input was blood. The DNA of the CDR3 is TGTGCCAGCTCACCACCGTCGGGGTCGCAAGGTGAGCAGTTCTTC. The encoded protein is CASSPPSGSQGEQFF.